Presented here are 20 T cell receptor beta chains from one specimen sequenced in a study of CD8 T cells in ankylosing spondylitis. TCRdb used MiXCR to reprocess the 5' RACE reads, holding one entry per CDR3 protein. This sample has around 150,000 distinct CDR3 sequences, with about 10% found just once. The sequenced material came from blood, either unsorted or a sorted T cell fraction (not recorded which). The source of these receptors is a female donor with ankylosing spondylitis or in good health (not recorded which).

This clonotype was observed many times. For the CDR3, the DNA is TGTGCCAGCAGCCAAGGGGGAACCAATCAGCCCCAGCATTTT. This encodes CASSQGGTNQPQHF. The rearrangement links TRBV14 to TRBJ1-5, with D unresolved. This CDR3 contains 14 residues. The V end lost 1 base, the J end lost 3 bases, and 7 bases lay between the germline ends. Germline V gene data show CDR1 as SGHDN and CDR2 as FVKESK.

This clonotype was observed at least ten times. V and J are TRBV5-1 and TRBJ1-4; 7 nucleotides line up with TRBD1. V lost 5 bases, J lost 3 bases, and 4 bases stayed unmatched. The germline V gene encodes CDR1 SGHRS and CDR2 YFSETQ. The CDR3 has 14 residues. The CDR3 nucleotides read TGCGCCAGCAGTCGGGACAGCCCTAATGAAAAACTGTTTTTT. This codes for CASSRDSPNEKLFF.

The table lists this clonotype with a few counts. J is TRBJ2-1 and V is TRBV7-8, with TRBD2 matching over 16 bases. This CDR3 region has 15 residues. CDR1 and CDR2 (germline): SGHVS, FQNEAQ. J lost 9 bases, V lost 5 bases, and 4 bases had no gene match. As DNA, the CDR3 is TGTGCCAGCAGCGTCGGGACTAGCGGGAGGGGTGAGCAGTTCTTC. Translating gives CASSVGTSGRGEQFF.

This clonotype was seen repeatedly, ten times or more. The V and J genes are TRBV5-1 and TRBJ1-5, with D tentatively TRBD1 (6 bases). CDR3 length: 15 amino acids. The germline CDR1 and CDR2 sequences are SGHRS and YFSETQ. The V and J ends lost 2 bases and 0 bases respectively, with 9 bases between them. The CDR3 coding sequence is TGCGCCAGCAGCTTTAGGGGGGATAGCAATCAGCCCCAGCATTTT. It codes for CASSFRGDSNQPQHF. Full variable domain (rest looked up from reference TRBV5-1 and TRBJ1-5): KAGVTQTPRYLIKTRGQQVTLSCSPISGHRSVSWYQQTPGQGLQFLFEYFSETQRNKGNFPGRFSGRQFSNSRSEMNVSTLELGDSALYLCASSFRGDSNQPQHFGDGTRLSIL.

The V call is TRBV11-2, the J call TRBJ2-7; D not certain. Per germline, CDR1 SGHAT and CDR2 FQNNGV. The CDR3 is made up of 14 amino acids. Trimming took 3 bases from V and 1 from J, leaving 10 bases between them. The CDR3 nucleotides read TGTGCCAGCAGCTTTCCCATTTCGTCCTACGAGCAGTACTTC. Translation gives CASSFPISSYEQYF.

This clonotype was observed many times. This rearrangement joins TRBV20-1 to TRBJ2-3; TRBD2 aligns across 7 bases. The CDR3 consists of 15 residues. Germline lookup yields CDR1 DFQATT and CDR2 SNEGSKA (reference sequence). V gave up 2 bases and J gave up 5 bases; unmatched junction bases: 10. For the CDR3, the DNA is TGCAGTGCTAGACCCCTCGGGGGGTCGGGAGATACGCAGTATTTT. Its protein product is CSARPLGGSGDTQYF.

This clonotype was found many times. This chain joins TRBV4-2 and TRBJ1-1; D remains unclear. The ends were cut back, 0 bases at V and 0 bases at J, with 11 bases in the middle. CDR3 size: 16 residues. Germline V gene data show CDR1 as LGHNA and CDR2 as YNFKEQ. CDR3 sequence (DNA): TGTGCCAGCAGCCAAGATAACCCTAGTGTGAACACTGAAGCTTTCTTT. Its protein product is CASSQDNPSVNTEAFF.

The chain carries TRBV5-4 and TRBJ1-2; D might be TRBD1 (5 bases). V lost 4 bases, J lost 3 bases, and 13 bases lay in between. This CDR3 is built from 14 residues. Per the germline V gene, CDR1 is SGHNT and CDR2 is YYREEE (reference sequence). The CDR3, as DNA: TGTGCCAGCAGCCCCGGGGGGTCGGACTATGGCTACACCTTC. This sequence encodes CASSPGGSDYGYTF. The complete variable domain, with remaining parts taken from reference TRBV5-4 and TRBJ1-2, reads ETGVTQSPTHLIKTRGQQVTLRCSSQSGHNTVSWYQQALGQGPQFIFQYYREEENGRGNFPPRFSGLQFPNYSSELNVNALELDDSALYLCASSPGGSDYGYTFGSGTRLTVV.

This clonotype was observed at least ten times. This sequence joins TRBV7-3 and TRBJ2-1; no clear D. This CDR3 has 13 amino acids. V was cut by 1 base and J by 4 bases, with 5 bases left in between. Germline values: CDR1 SGHTA, CDR2 FQGTGA. The CDR3 coding sequence is TGTGCCAGCAGCTTAATCGGATACAATGAGCAGTTCTTC. Translating gives CASSLIGYNEQFF.

This clonotype was seen only a few times. The chain joins TRBV4-1 to TRBJ2-2; unclear D gene. The CDR3 loop spans 13 amino acids. The ends were cut back, 0 bases at V and 8 bases at J, with 7 bases in the middle. The germline CDR1 and CDR2 sequences are MGHRA and YSYEKL. The CDR3 here is CASSQDRVGELFF. CDR3 nucleotides: TGCGCCAGCAGCCAAGATAGGGTGGGGGAGCTGTTTTTT.

In the case of this clonotype: Being one base from a much bigger clone, this may be a read error. The chain has TRBV7-2 and TRBJ1-3; perhaps TRBD1 as D (5 bases). The length of the CDR3 is 15 residues. Germline values: CDR1 SGHTA, CDR2 FQGNSA. The CDR3 region is CANSSRGLGANTIYF. CDR3 bases: TGTGCCAACAGCTCCCGGGGCCTTGGGGCAAACACCATATATTTT. The whole variable domain, remainder taken from reference TRBV7-2 and TRBJ1-3, is GAGVSQSPSNKVTEKGKDVELRCDPISGHTALYWYRQSLGQGLEFLIYFQGNSAPDKSGLPSDRFSAERTGGSVSTLTIQRTQQEDSAVYLCANSSRGLGANTIYFGEGSWLTVV.

This clonotype was observed at least ten times. CDR3 in DNA: TGTGCCAGCAGTTTTCCGGGACAGGGGTACTCCGGGGAGCTGTTTTTT. This codes for CASSFPGQGYSGELFF. The chain recombines TRBV28 with TRBJ2-2; the match to TRBD1 covers 10 bases. The CDR3 extends over 16 amino acids. Germline assignment: CDR1 MDHEN and CDR2 SYDVKM. V dropped 3 bases and J dropped 6; count of bases not matched to a gene: 7.

This clonotype showed up many times. The chain has TRBV5-1 and TRBJ1-1; D ambiguous. Deletions cut 3 bases from V and 1 base from J, with 10 bases between. The CDR3 extends over 14 amino acids. In germline, CDR1 is SGHRS, CDR2 YFSETQ. The CDR3 sequence: CASSSDPGNTEAFF. The CDR3 DNA reads as TGCGCCAGCAGCTCCGATCCAGGGAACACTGAAGCTTTCTTT.

Points on this clonotype: A much larger clone differs by one base, so this may be a read error. The V gene is TRBV7-2, the J gene TRBJ2-1; 8 positions match TRBD2. Germline lookup yields CDR1 SGHTA and CDR2 FQGNSA. The CDR3 is 14 amino acids. The CDR3 sequence is CGSSPTSGYNEQFF. In DNA, the CDR3 is TGTGGCAGCAGCCCCACTAGCGGCTACAATGAGCAGTTCTTC.

This clonotype has ten or more counts. The chain uses TRBV5-1 and TRBJ2-1; 10 bases agree with TRBD2. The CDR3 totals 17 residues. The V and J ends lost 1 base and 5 bases, in that order; junction bases with no gene match: 9. Germline assignment: CDR1 SGHRS and CDR2 YFSETQ. The CDR3 protein is CASSLNVGTSADNEQFF. The CDR3 DNA is TGCGCCAGCAGCTTGAACGTCGGGACTAGCGCCGACAATGAGCAGTTCTTC. Filled out from reference TRBV5-1 and TRBJ2-1, the complete variable domain reads KAGVTQTPRYLIKTRGQQVTLSCSPISGHRSVSWYQQTPGQGLQFLFEYFSETQRNKGNFPGRFSGRQFSNSRSEMNVSTLELGDSALYLCASSLNVGTSADNEQFFGPGTRLTVL.

This clonotype has at least ten counts. The rearrangement uses TRBV28 and TRBJ2-1; 10 bases align to TRBD1. After removal of 6 bases from V and 9 bases from J, the junction contained 8 bases not matched to a gene. This CDR3 contains 14 residues. Germline V gene sequence: CDR1 MDHEN, CDR2 SYDVKM. In DNA, the CDR3 is TGTGCCAGCAGGGAGACAGGGGGCTTTATTGAGCAGTTCTTC. Translating it yields CASRETGGFIEQFF.

This clonotype was counted at least ten times. This chain uses TRBV29-1 with TRBJ1-1; TRBD1 aligns across 7 bases. J lost 6 bases, V lost 8 bases, and 9 bases had no gene match. The length of the CDR3 is 12 residues. CDR1 and CDR2 from the germline V gene are SQVTM and ANQGSEA. The CDR3 here is CSFNRGSPEAFF. CDR3 in DNA: TGCAGCTTCAACAGGGGTTCCCCTGAAGCTTTCTTT.

This clonotype was counted many times. The J gene is TRBJ2-2, the V gene TRBV19; TRBD2 aligns across 11 bases. The CDR3 runs 17 residues. With 4 bases clipped from V and 0 bases from J, the junction kept 4 bases outside the gene matches. The germline V gene has CDR1 LNHDA and CDR2 SQIVND (reference sequence). CDR3 sequence: CASSTTSGTSNTGELFF. In DNA form, the CDR3 reads TGTGCCAGTAGTACGACTAGCGGGACATCGAACACCGGGGAGCTGTTTTTT.

J is TRBJ2-5 and V is TRBV4-2, with TRBD1 matching over 8 bases. The CDR3 sequence is 16 residues long. Trimming at V came to 6 bases and at J to 0 bases, leaving 9 bases not matched to a gene. Per germline, CDR1 LGHNA and CDR2 YNFKEQ. CDR3 coding DNA: TGTGCCAGCAGGGCTTCTCTACAGGGGGACCAAGAGACCCAGTACTTC. As protein: CASRASLQGDQETQYF.

Ten or more counts support this clonotype. The chain joins TRBV7-7 to TRBJ2-7, with a tentative D call TRBD2 (5 bases). This CDR3 contains 15 residues. The germline V gene has CDR1 SSHAT and CDR2 FNYEAQ (reference sequence). The ends were cut back, 2 bases at V and 1 base at J, with 12 bases in the middle. CDR3 nucleotides: TGTGCCAGCAGCTTACGACGGGGAGCTTCCTACGAGCAGTACTTC. Amino acids: CASSLRRGASYEQYF.